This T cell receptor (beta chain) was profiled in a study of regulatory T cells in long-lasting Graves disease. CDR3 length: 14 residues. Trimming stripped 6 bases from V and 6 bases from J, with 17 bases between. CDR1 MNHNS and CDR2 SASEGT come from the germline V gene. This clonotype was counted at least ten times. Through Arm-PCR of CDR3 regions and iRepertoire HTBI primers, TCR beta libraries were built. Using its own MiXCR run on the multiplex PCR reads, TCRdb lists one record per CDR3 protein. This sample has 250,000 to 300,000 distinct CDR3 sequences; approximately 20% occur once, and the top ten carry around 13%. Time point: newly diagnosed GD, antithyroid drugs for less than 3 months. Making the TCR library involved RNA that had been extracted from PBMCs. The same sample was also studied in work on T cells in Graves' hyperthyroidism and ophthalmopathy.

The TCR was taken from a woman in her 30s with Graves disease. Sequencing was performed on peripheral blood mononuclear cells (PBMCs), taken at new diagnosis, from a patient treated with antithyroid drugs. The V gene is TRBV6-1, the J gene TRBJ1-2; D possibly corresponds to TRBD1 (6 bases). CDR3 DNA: TGTGCCAGCAGCGCCGAGGGGGTACCACATGGCTACACCTTC. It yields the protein CASSAEGVPHGYTF.